These T cell receptor beta chains were read from a single sample in a study of blood T cell repertoires in COVID-19. Here immunoSEQ multiplex PCR was the method, and the copy in TCRdb shows in-frame clones only, minus some. The sample holds roughly 310,000 clones, around 90% seen once. The specimen was PBMCs or T cells enriched from blood (not recorded which). These receptors all come from a man between 60 and 75 years old who had recovered from COVID-19. CDR3s include the opening cysteine and the closing phenylalanine or tryptophan. Fields, in order: J gene, D gene, clone size, V gene, CDR3 protein, CDR3 DNA. D genes are given only for firm matches. Rows may omit the clone size; those that give it use once, few, many or a size class.

TRBJ1-2	TRBD1	.	TRBV5-4	CASSLEDRGYGYTF	TGTGCCAGCAGCTTAGAAGACAGGGGTTATGGCTACACCTTC
TRBJ2-1	TRBD2	few	TRBV27	CASSSMGLAGSYNEQFF	TGTGCCAGCAGTTCCATGGGACTAGCCGGCTCCTACAATGAGCAGTTCTTC
TRBJ2-7	TRBD2	.	TRBV6-5	CASSYASGGAYEQYF	TGTGCCAGCAGTTACGCTAGCGGGGGGGCCTACGAGCAGTACTTC
TRBJ2-2	.	.	TRBV7-8	CASSLEGGAPNTGELFF	TGTGCCAGCAGCTTAGAAGGCGGGGCCCCCAACACCGGGGAGCTGTTTTTT
TRBJ1-5	.	.	TRBV6-5	CASSRTGSQPQHF	TGTGCCAGCAGTCGAACAGGGAGCCAGCCCCAGCATTTT
TRBJ1-3	TRBD1	.	TRBV12-5	CASGTGQGGNTIYF	TGTGCTAGTGGGACCGGACAGGGAGGAAACACCATATATTTT
TRBJ2-3	TRBD2	.	TRBV5-1	CASSANGAGSTDTQYF	TGCGCCAGCAGCGCCAACGGAGCGGGGAGCACAGATACGCAGTATTTT
TRBJ2-3	.	.	TRBV7-3	CASSLQGTGTDTQYF	TGTGCCAGCAGCCTTCAGGGGACGGGCACAGATACGCAGTATTTT
TRBJ1-6	.	.	TRBV5-6	CASSPGGLNSPLHF	TGTGCCAGCAGCCCGGGAGGTTTGAATTCACCCCTCCACTTT
TRBJ2-5	.	once	TRBV27	CASSLYFRGRETQYF	TGTGCCAGCAGTTTATATTTCAGGGGTCGGGAGACCCAGTACTTC
TRBJ2-4	TRBD2	.	TRBV3-1/TRBV3-2	CASSPSGSSDIQYF	TGTGCCAGCAGCCCTAGCGGGTCCTCGGACATTCAGTACTTC
TRBJ2-3	TRBD2	.	TRBV5-6	CASSFSGLAASTDTQYF	TGTGCCAGCAGCTTCTCCGGACTAGCGGCTAGCACAGATACGCAGTATTTT
TRBJ2-7	.	.	TRBV5-6	CASSPDNSYEQYF	TGTGCCAGCAGCCCGGACAACTCCTACGAGCAGTACTTC
TRBJ1-5	.	.	TRBV18	CASSRAGDQPQHF	TGTGCCAGCTCACGGGCAGGGGATCAGCCCCAGCATTTT
TRBJ2-2	.	.	TRBV5-1	CASSWGVRIGNTGELFF	TGCGCCAGCAGCTGGGGGGTGCGGATTGGGAACACCGGGGAGCTGTTTTTT
TRBJ2-7	TRBD2	.	TRBV28	CASRVVSGSYEQYF	TGTGCCAGCAGGGTGGTTAGCGGGAGTTACGAGCAGTACTTC
TRBJ2-3	TRBD1	.	TRBV5-1	CASSSGTGTGGTDTQYF	TGCGCCAGCAGCTCGGGTACCGGGACAGGGGGCACAGATACGCAGTATTTT
TRBJ1-6	.	.	TRBV23-1	CASSQWSVWGLRNSPLHF	TGCGCCAGCAGTCAGTGGTCGGTCTGGGGGCTTCGGAATTCACCCCTCCACTTT
TRBJ2-5	TRBD1	.	TRBV11-2	CASSPQGLTQETQYF	TGTGCCAGCAGCCCACAGGGGCTAACCCAAGAGACCCAGTACTTC
TRBJ1-2	.	.	TRBV21-1	CASRYDRDGYTF	TGTGCCAGCAGGTACGACAGGGACGGCTACACCTTC
TRBJ1-5	.	.	TRBV30	CAWSVHRTENQPQHF	TGTGCCTGGAGTGTACACAGGACAGAGAATCAGCCCCAGCATTTT
TRBJ2-3	TRBD2	.	TRBV11-1	CACQSGGTDTQYF	TGTGCCTGCCAGAGCGGGGGGACAGATACGCAGTATTTT
TRBJ1-5	.	.	TRBV3-1/TRBV3-2	CASSQGGGFNQPQHF	TGTGCCAGCAGCCAAGGGGGGGGCTTCAATCAGCCCCAGCATTTT
TRBJ2-1	TRBD2	.	TRBV20-1	CSASSGLAGGGRGNEQFF	TGCAGTGCTAGTTCGGGACTAGCGGGAGGGGGAAGGGGAAATGAGCAGTTCTTC
TRBJ1-1	.	.	TRBV30	CAWSKGGVGEAFF	TGTGCCTGGAGTAAGGGGGGGGTTGGAGAAGCTTTCTTT
TRBJ1-2	.	.	TRBV12-3/TRBV12-4	CASARAGNGYTF	TGTGCCAGCGCTAGGGCAGGGAATGGCTACACCTTC
TRBJ1-5	TRBD1	.	TRBV16	CASSQSRQGVDQPQHF	TGTGCCAGCAGCCAATCGCGACAGGGGGTTGATCAGCCCCAGCATTTT
TRBJ1-6	TRBD1	.	TRBV7-2	CASSSRQGAHSPLHF	TGTGCCAGCAGCTCCCGACAGGGAGCACATTCACCCCTCCACTTT
TRBJ1-2	.	.	TRBV18	CASSQLPYGYTF	TGTGCCAGCTCACAACTCCCCTATGGCTACACCTTC
TRBJ1-1	.	.	TRBV4-1	CASSQDRPYMGGSTEAFF	TGCGCCAGCAGCCAAGATCGTCCTTACATGGGGGGGAGCACTGAAGCTTTCTTT
TRBJ2-1	TRBD2	.	TRBV9	CASSVGSGDYNEQFF	TGTGCCAGCAGCGTAGGTAGCGGGGATTACAATGAGCAGTTCTTC
TRBJ1-5	.	.	TRBV27	CASSLTTGSNQPQHF	TGTGCCAGCAGTTTAACAACAGGGAGCAATCAGCCCCAGCATTTT